This TCR beta chain was identified in a study of human T cells and chemical hapten exposure. Study background: Patches that contained 0.01% DPC were applied to the upper back and read at 6 days. Notes on the study in general: Clustering by CDR3 similarity yielded significantly more large clusters from expanded TCRs than controls.

Sample time point: pre-sensitization, week 0. Treatment noted: therapeutic diphenylcyclopropenone sensitization with weekly scalp DPC. Library construction involved attaching unique molecular identifiers to individual cDNA molecules, which allowed quantitative, reproducible TCR counting. TCRdb re-called the RACE reads with MiXCR, one entry per CDR3 protein. This repertoire shows about 260,000 distinct CDR3 sequences, 7% to 10% found once; its top ten account for approximately 2.2%. This clonotype was recorded a few times. The target antigen is unknown. The receptor's source is a woman between 40 and 50 years old with alopecia areata. Some clones in this sample may be carry-over from other donors' samples. Sequenced here: whole blood, sampled in connection with sensitization to the hapten diphenylcyclopropenone (DPC).

The CDR3 sequence: CASSLLLTGELFF. CDR3 nucleotide sequence: TGTGCCAGCAGTTTACTTCTCACCGGGGAGCTGTTTTTT. J is TRBJ2-2 and V is TRBV12-3 or TRBV12-4; D is undetermined. Trimming removed 2 bases from V and 4 bases from J, with 5 bases in between. The CDR3 runs to 13 residues.